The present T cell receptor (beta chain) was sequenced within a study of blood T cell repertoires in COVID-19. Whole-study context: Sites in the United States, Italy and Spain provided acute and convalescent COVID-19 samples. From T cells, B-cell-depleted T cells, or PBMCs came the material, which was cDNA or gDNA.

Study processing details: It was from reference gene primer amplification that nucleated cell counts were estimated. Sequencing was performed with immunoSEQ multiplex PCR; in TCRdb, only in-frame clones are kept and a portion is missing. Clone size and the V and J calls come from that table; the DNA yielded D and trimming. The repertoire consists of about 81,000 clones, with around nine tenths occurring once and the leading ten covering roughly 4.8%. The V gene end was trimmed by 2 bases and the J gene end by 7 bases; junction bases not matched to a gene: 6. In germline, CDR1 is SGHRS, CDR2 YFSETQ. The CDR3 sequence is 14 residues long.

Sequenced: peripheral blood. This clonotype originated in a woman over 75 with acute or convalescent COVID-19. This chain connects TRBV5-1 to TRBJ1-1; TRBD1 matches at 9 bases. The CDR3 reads CASSFLGTGFEAFF. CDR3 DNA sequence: TGCGCCAGCAGCTTTTTAGGGACAGGGTTTGAAGCTTTCTTT. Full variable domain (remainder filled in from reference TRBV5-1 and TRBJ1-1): KAGVTQTPRYLIKTRGQQVTLSCSPISGHRSVSWYQQTPGQGLQFLFEYFSETQRNKGNFPGRFSGRQFSNSRSEMNVSTLELGDSALYLCASSFLGTGFEAFFGQGTRLTVV.